In its sample, the clone carrying this TCR beta chain was seen a few times. Method: immunoSEQ multiplex PCR; TCRdb's copy keeps in-frame clones and lacks some. Of 150,000 to 200,000 clones detected, over 80% appear once; the ten largest clones hold about 8.4%. The data were taken from a study of blood T cell repertoires in COVID-19. In the study overall: Whether acute or convalescent, the COVID-19 samples came from the United States, Italy and Spain.

The CDR3 spans 11 residues. Trimming cost V 3 bases and J 10 bases, with 7 bases left between them. CDR1 and CDR2 from the germline V gene are MNHNY and SVGAGI (reference sequence). The chain couples TRBV6-6 to TRBJ2-1; maybe TRBD1 (5 bases). This sequence originates from a woman in her 70s with acute or convalescent COVID-19. Sequencing was performed on peripheral blood. The chain's CDR3 is CASSYSGEQFF. The CDR3 nucleotides are TGTGCCAGCAGTTATTCAGGGGAGCAGTTCTTC.